The rows below give T cell receptor beta chains drawn from one sample of a study of T cell repertoires in cytomegalovirus infection. These receptors lack a known antigen. TCRdb re-called the reads through MiXCR, storing one row per CDR3 protein. The table shows 300,000 or so distinct CDR3 sequences, with 20% to 25% occurring only once. Material: cultured PBMCs, obtained from culture after CMV antigen stimulation. These receptors all come from a human donor in good health (CMV status not recorded). Some clones in this sample may be carry-over from other donors' samples. Each CDR3 is given with its conserved first and last residue. Fields, in order: CDR3 length, D gene, V gene, CDR3 protein. D genes are given only for firm matches.

>14|.|TRBV7-2
CASSGDSNTDTQYF
>18|.|TRBV6-1
CASSYEAGFSSGANVLTF
>12|TRBD1|TRBV6-1
CASRDRVDTQYF
>16|.|TRBV7-9
CASSSFAQPVTETQYF
>13|.|TRBV7-2
CASSSQKYQPQHF
>13|.|TRBV7-2
CASSSGWGTEAFF
>15|.|TRBV19
CASSVNEGSTDTQYF
>16|.|TRBV7-2
CASSLSSGVRSYEQYF
>16|TRBD2|TRBV20-1
CSASGSSGNLQETQYF
>15|.|TRBV6-2/TRBV6-3
CASSYPKDRGTEAFF
>18|TRBD2|TRBV12-3/TRBV12-4
CASSLVSGAGARTDTQYF
>13|.|TRBV2
CASLPDYYNEQFF
>12|.|TRBV7-2
CASSLRGNEQFF
>16|.|TRBV28
CASSFNTGGGVQPQHF
>16|TRBD1|TRBV4-1
CASSLFGTGGAETQYF
>15|TRBD2|TRBV29-1
CSGTILAGVYNEQFF
>14|.|TRBV11-3
CASSLRSDSTEAFF
>14|.|TRBV27
CASSPRNSYNEQFF
>14|TRBD1|TRBV2
CASSEMTGRYEQYF
>12|.|TRBV6-2/TRBV6-3
CASSTQGNEAFF
>15|.|TRBV20-1
CSALPPGSSGNTIYF
>14|TRBD2|TRBV14
CATSKTSGSETQYF
>13|TRBD1|TRBV20-1
CSARAGGDQPQHF
>14|.|TRBV4-1
CASSQPTQYNEQFF
>15|TRBD1|TRBV5-1
CASSLPDRVNEKLFF
>14|TRBD2|TRBV7-2
CASSSLAAKETQYF
>14|.|TRBV2
CASNSWSSYNEQFF
>16|TRBD1|TRBV6-5
CASSPLGTGAYNEQFF
>12|TRBD1|TRBV2
CASPRDRGGYTF
>15|.|TRBV19
CASSVPGTFKNIQYF
>12|.|TRBV11-2
CASSLKGETQYF
>16|TRBD2|TRBV7-2
CASSLGPTSGRNEQFF
>13|.|TRBV10-3
CAISGQIQETQYF
>16|.|TRBV6-1
CASSQTPGNSNQPQHF
>16|TRBD1|TRBV28
CASRARDRGPNTEAFF